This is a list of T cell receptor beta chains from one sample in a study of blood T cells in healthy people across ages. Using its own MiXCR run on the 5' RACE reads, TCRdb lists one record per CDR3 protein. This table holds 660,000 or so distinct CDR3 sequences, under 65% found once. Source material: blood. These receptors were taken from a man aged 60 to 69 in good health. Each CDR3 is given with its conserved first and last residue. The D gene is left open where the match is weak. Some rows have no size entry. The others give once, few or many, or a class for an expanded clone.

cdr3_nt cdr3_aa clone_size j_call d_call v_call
TGTGCCAGCAGTTCATGGACCACCTCAGCCAATGAGCAGTACTTC CASSSWTTSANEQYF . TRBJ2-7 . TRBV12-3/TRBV12-4
TGCAGTGCTAGGTGGACGGCGGAAATGCAGTATTTT CSARWTAEMQYF . TRBJ2-3 . TRBV20-1
TGTGCCAGCAGCTTAGGGCCCGGAATCACAGATACGCAGTATTTT CASSLGPGITDTQYF . TRBJ2-3 . TRBV7-9
TGTGCCAGCAGATCGGACGAGCAGTACTTC CASRSDEQYF few TRBJ2-7 . TRBV6-4
TGTGCCAGCAGCGTAGACGAGACTCTGATGAACACTGAAGCTTTCTTT CASSVDETLMNTEAFF . TRBJ1-1 . TRBV9
TGTGCCAGCAGCGTCGACACGGAATACGAGCAGTACTTC CASSVDTEYEQYF . TRBJ2-7 . TRBV7-9
TGTGCCAGCATTCTCGGCTTCGCGCAGTATTTT CASILGFAQYF . TRBJ2-3 . TRBV5-5
TGTGCCACCATGGGACGGGGCACAGATATGCAGTATTTT CATMGRGTDMQYF . TRBJ2-3 . TRBV27
TGTGCCAGCAGCGCTCACCAAGGGCGGGATACGCAGTATTTT CASSAHQGRDTQYF . TRBJ2-3 . TRBV9
TGCAGTGCTAGAGTGCCGGTTGGACAGCCGAACTATGGCTACACCTTC CSARVPVGQPNYGYTF . TRBJ1-2 . TRBV20-1
TGCAGCGGGGGCAGGGCTGACTATGACTACACCTTC CSGGRADYDYTF . TRBJ1-2 . TRBV29-1
TGCAGTGTTAGGACAGCGAACAATCAGCCCCAGCATTTT CSVRTANNQPQHF . TRBJ1-5 . TRBV20-1
TGTGCCAGCAGTTTAGTGACAGGGTTTAACACTGAAGCTTTCTTT CASSLVTGFNTEAFF . TRBJ1-1 TRBD1 TRBV12-3/TRBV12-4
TGTGCCAGCAGCCAAGCTTTCGGCCAGGGAACTGAAGCTTTCTTT CASSQAFGQGTEAFF few TRBJ1-1 . TRBV3-1
TGTGCCAGCAGCTTAGTCCCTAGCGGGACACAAGAGACCCAGTACTTC CASSLVPSGTQETQYF few TRBJ2-5 TRBD2 TRBV7-2
TGTGCCAGCAGCGTAGACGGCAGGAACGGTTACGAGCAGTACTTC CASSVDGRNGYEQYF . TRBJ2-7 . TRBV9